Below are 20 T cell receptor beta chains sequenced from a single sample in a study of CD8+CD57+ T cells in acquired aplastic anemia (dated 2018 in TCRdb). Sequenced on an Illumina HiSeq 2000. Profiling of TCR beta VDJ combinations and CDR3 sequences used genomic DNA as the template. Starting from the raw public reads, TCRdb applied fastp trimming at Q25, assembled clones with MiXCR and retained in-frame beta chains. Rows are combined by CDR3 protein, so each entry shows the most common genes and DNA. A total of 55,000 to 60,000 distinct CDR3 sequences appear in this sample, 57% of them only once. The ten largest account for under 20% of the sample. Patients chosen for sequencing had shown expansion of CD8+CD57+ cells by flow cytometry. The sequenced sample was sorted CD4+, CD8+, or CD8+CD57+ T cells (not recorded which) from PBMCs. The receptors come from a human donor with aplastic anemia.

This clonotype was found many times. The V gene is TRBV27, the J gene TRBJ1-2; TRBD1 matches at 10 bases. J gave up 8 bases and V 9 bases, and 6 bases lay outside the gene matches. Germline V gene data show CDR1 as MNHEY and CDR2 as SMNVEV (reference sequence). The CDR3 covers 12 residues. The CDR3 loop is CASRTGGRGYTF. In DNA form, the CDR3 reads TGTGCCAGTCGGACAGGGGGGAGAGGCTACACCTTC.

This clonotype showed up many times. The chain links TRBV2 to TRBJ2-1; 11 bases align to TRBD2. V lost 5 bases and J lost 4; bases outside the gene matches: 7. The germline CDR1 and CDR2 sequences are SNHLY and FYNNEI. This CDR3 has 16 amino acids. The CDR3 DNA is TGTGCCAGCAGTAACGCGGGACTAGCGGCGTACAATGAGCAGTTCTTC. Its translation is CASSNAGLAAYNEQFF.

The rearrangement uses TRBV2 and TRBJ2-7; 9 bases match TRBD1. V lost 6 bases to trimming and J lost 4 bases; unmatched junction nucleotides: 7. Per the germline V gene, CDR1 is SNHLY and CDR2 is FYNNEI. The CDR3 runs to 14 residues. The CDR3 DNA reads TGTGCCAGCAGAACCGGACAGGGGTGGTACGAGCAGTACTTC. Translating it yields CASRTGQGWYEQYF.

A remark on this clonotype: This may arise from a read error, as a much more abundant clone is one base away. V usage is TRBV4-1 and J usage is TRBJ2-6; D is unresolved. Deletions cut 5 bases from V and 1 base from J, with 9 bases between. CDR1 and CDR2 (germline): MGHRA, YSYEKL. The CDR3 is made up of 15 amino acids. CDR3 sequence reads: CASSTPRSGANVLTF. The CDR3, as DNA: TGCGCCAGCAGCACCCCCAGATCTGGGGCCAACGTCCTGACTTTC.

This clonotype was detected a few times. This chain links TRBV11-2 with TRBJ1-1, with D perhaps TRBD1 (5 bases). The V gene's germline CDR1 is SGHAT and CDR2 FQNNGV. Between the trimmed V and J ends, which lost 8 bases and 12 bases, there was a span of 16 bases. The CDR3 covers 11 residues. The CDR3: CASGSGPWPFF. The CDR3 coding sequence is TGTGCCAGCGGCTCGGGGCCTTGGCCTTTCTTT. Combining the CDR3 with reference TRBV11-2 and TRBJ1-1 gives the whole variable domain EAGVAQSPRYKIIEKRQSVAFWCNPISGHATLYWYQQILGQGPKLLIQFQNNGVVDDSQLPKDRFSAERLKGVDSTLKIQPAKLEDSAVYLCASGSGPWPFFGQGTRLTVV.

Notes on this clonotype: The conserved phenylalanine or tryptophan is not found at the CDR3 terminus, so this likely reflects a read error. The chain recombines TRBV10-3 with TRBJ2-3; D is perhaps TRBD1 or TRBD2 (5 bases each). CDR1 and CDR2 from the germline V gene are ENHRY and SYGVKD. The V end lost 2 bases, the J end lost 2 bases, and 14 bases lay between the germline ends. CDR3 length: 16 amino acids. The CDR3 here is CAISEVVGVITDTQYL. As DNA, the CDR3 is TGTGCCATCAGTGAGGTAGTGGGGGTGATCACAGATACGCAGTATCTT.

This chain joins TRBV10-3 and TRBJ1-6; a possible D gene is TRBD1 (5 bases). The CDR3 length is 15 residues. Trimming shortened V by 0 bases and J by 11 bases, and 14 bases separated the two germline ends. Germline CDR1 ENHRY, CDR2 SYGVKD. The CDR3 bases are TGTGCCATCAGTGAGTCCACAGGCCCTCCGACACCCCTCCACTTT. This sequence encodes CAISESTGPPTPLHF.

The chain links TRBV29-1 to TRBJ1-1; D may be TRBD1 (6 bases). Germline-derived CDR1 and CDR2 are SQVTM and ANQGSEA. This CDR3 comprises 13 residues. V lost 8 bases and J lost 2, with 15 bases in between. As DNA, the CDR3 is TGCAGCTCCTGGGGGGGGCTTAACACTGAAGCTTTCTTT. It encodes CSSWGGLNTEAFF.

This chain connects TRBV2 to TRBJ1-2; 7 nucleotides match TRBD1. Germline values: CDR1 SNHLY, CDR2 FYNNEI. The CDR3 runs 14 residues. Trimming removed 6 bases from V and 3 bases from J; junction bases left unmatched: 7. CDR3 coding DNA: TGTGCCAGCAGGACAGGGAGGCACGACTATGGCTACACCTTC. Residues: CASRTGRHDYGYTF.

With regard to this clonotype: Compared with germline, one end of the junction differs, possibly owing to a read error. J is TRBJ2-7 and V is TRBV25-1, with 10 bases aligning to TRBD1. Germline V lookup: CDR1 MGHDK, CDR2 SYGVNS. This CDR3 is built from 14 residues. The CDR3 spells CASSDQTGGYVQYF. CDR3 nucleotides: TGTGCCAGCAGTGACCAGACAGGGGGCTACGTGCAGTACTTC.

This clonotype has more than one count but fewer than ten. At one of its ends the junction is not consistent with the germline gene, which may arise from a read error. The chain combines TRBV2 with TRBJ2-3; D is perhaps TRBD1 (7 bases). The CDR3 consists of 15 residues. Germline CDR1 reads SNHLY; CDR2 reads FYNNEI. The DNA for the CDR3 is TGTGCCACCAGTGATTTCTCCAGGGGGGCAGATACGCAGTATTTT. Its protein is CATSDFSRGADTQYF.

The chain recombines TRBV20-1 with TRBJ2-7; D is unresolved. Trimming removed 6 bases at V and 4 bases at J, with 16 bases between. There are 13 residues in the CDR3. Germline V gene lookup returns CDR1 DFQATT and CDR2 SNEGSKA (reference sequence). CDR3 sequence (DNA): TGCAGTGCAACACCAGGTTTGTCTTACGAGCAGTACGTC. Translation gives CSATPGLSYEQYV.

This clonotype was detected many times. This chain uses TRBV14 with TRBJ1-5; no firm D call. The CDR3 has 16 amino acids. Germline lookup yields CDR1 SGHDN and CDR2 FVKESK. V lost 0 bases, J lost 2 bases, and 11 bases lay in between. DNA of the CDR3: TGTGCCAGCAGCCAAGATGGAGGGAGAGGCAATCAGCCCCAGCATTTT. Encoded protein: CASSQDGGRGNQPQHF. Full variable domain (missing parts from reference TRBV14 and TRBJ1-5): EAGVTQFPSHSVIEKGQTVTLRCDPISGHDNLYWYRRVMGKEIKFLLHFVKESKQDESGMPNNRFLAERTGGTYSTLKVQPAELEDSGVYFCASSQDGGRGNQPQHFGDGTRLSIL.

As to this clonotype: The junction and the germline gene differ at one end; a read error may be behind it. The CDR3 sequence is CATRRDDSGAYEQYF. CDR3 DNA: TGTGCCACCAGAAGAGATGATAGCGGTGCCTACGAGCAGTACTTC. The chain recombines TRBV15 with TRBJ2-7; D is possibly TRBD2 (6 bases). Germline CDR1 LNHNV, CDR2 YYDKDF (reference sequence). CDR3 length: 15 amino acids.

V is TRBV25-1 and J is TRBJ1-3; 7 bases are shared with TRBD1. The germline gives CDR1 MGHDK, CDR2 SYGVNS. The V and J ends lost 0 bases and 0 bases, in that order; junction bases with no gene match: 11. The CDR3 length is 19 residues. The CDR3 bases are TGTGCCAGCAGTGAATATACTGGGGACAGACTTCGCTCTGGAAACACCATATATTTT. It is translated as CASSEYTGDRLRSGNTIYF.

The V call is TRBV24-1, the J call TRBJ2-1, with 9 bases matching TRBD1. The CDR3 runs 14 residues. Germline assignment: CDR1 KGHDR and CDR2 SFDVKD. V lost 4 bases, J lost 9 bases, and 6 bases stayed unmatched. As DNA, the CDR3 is TGTGCCACCAGTGACCGGACAGGGGTCGGTGAGCAGTTCTTC. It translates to CATSDRTGVGEQFF.

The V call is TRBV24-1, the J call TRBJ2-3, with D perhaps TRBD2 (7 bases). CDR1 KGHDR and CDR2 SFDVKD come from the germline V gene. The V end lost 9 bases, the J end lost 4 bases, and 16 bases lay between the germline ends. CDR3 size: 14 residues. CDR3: CATRGGLAADTQYF. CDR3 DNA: TGTGCCACCCGTGGGGGCCTAGCGGCAGATACGCAGTATTTT.

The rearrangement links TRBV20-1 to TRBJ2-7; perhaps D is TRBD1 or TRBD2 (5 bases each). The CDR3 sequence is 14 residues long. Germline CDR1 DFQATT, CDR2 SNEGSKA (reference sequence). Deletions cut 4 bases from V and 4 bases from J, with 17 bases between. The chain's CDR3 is CSAILAGRGYEQYV. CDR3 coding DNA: TGCAGTGCTATCCTGGCAGGGAGAGGGTACGAGCAGTACGTC.

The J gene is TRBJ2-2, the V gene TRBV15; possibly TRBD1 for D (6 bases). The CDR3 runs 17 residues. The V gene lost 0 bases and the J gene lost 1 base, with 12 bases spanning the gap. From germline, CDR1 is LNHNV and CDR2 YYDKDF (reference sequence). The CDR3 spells CATSRDRLRGNTGELFF. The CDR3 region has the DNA TGTGCCACCAGCAGAGATCGTCTCAGGGGGAACACCGGGGAGCTGTTTTTT.

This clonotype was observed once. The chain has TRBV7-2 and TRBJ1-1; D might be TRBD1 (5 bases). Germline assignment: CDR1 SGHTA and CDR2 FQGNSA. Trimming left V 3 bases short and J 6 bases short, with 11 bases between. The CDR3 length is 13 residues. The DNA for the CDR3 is TGTGCCAGCAGCTTGGGGGAGGACCCTGAAGCTTTCTTT. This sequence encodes CASSLGEDPEAFF.